This TCR beta chain stems from a study of T cell changes during pregnancy in multiple sclerosis. Sequenced by immunoSEQ multiplex PCR; TCRdb stores in-frame clones only, minus some. This sample has some 93,000 clones, with 91% found just once. Looked up from germline, CDR1 is MNHEY and CDR2 is SVGAGI. The CDR3 sequence is 11 residues long. The V gene lost 3 bases and the J gene lost 9 bases, with 8 bases spanning the gap. The receptor was isolated from a female donor in good health, enrolled as a control in a pregnancy study. The chain combines TRBV6-5 with TRBJ1-1; D remains unclear. Here the sequenced sample was peripheral blood, taken after pregnancy. CDR3 DNA: TGTGCCAGCAGTTATGGAGGCAAAGCTTTCTTT. Translating it yields CASSYGGKAFF.